This TCR beta chain was identified in a study of identical twins. The trim removed 6 bases at V and 1 base at J, leaving 2 bases unmatched. This CDR3 contains 13 residues. Per germline, CDR1 DFQATT and CDR2 SNEGSKA (reference sequence). MiXCR was run by TCRdb on the 5' RACE reads, yielding one entry per CDR3 protein. The repertoire has around 1.7 million distinct CDR3 sequences, more than 30% of them found once; the top ten carry 0.25% to 0.3%. The chain employs TRBV20-1 and TRBJ2-3; TRBD1 matches 9 bases. The specimen sequenced was cord blood. The sequence came from a newborn girl in good health. CDR3 sequence: CSAGTGRTDTQYF. CDR3 DNA sequence: TGCAGTGCGGGGACAGGGCGCACAGATACGCAGTATTTT.